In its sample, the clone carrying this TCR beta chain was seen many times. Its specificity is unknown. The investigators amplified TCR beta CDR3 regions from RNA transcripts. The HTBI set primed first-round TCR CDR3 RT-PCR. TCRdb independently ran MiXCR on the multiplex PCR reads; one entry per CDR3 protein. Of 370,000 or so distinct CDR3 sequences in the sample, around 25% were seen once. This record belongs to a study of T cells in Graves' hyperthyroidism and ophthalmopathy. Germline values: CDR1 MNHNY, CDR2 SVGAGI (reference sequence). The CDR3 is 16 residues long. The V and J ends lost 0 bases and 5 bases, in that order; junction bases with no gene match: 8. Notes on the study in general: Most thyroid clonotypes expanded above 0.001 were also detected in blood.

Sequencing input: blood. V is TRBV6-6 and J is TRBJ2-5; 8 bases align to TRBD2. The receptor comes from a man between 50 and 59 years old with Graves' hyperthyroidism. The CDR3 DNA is TGTGCCAGCAGTTACTCGGGACGGGAGGGTAGGGAGACCCAGTACTTC. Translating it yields CASSYSGREGRETQYF.